The 21 T cell receptor beta chains below come from one sample, sequenced in a study of shared clonotypes between healthy human individuals. Libraries were prepared by immunoSEQ multiplex PCR; TCRdb keeps only in-frame clonotypes and omits some of them. The repertoire holds about half a million clones, with less than 85% as singletons. Sequenced: PBMCs. Every receptor here comes from a woman in her thirties or forties in good health. Some clones in this sample may be carry-over from other donors' samples.

This clone was detected only once. V and J are TRBV9 and TRBJ1-1; tentative D call: TRBD1 (5 bases). V lost 0 bases to trimming and J lost 1 base, with 13 bases between them. The germline gives CDR1 SGDLS, CDR2 YYNGEE. The CDR3 runs to 16 residues. The CDR3 spells CASSVGGWTQNTEAFF. In nucleotides, the CDR3 is TGTGCCAGCAGCGTAGGAGGTTGGACACAGAACACTGAAGCTTTCTTT.

At least ten counts were recorded for this clone. Different DNA sequences within this sample yield the same CDR3. The chain is built from TRBV30 and TRBJ1-4; D is uncertain. V was cut by 0 bases and J by 8 bases, with 10 bases left in between. Germline values: CDR1 GTSNPN, CDR2 SVGIG (reference sequence). The CDR3 contains 13 residues. CDR3 amino acids: CAWSVNSNEKLFF. CDR3 in DNA: TGTGCCTGGAGTGTAAACAGCAACGAAAAACTGTTTTTT.

The V call is TRBV28, the J call TRBJ2-5; tentatively, D is TRBD2 (5 bases). Trimming stripped 8 bases from V and 4 bases from J, with 14 bases between. Per the germline V gene, CDR1 is MDHEN and CDR2 is SYDVKM. This CDR3 contains 13 residues. The DNA for the CDR3 is TGTGCCAGCCGCAAGGCCGGGGTAGAGACCCAGTACTTC. Its protein is CASRKAGVETQYF.

The V and J genes are TRBV27 and TRBJ2-7, with 10 bases matching TRBD1. With V trimmed by 6 bases and J by 3 bases, 5 bases remained unmatched. This CDR3 spans 14 amino acids. CDR1 and CDR2 from the germline V gene are MNHEY and SMNVEV (reference sequence). The CDR3 is CASSRTGGLYEQYF. CDR3 in DNA: TGTGCCAGCAGCCGGACAGGGGGGCTCTACGAGCAGTACTTC.

The rearrangement links TRBV5-4 to TRBJ2-7; TRBD1 matches 8 bases. V was clipped by 2 bases and J by 5 bases; unmatched bases: 6. The CDR3 consists of 14 residues. The V gene's germline CDR1 is SGHNT and CDR2 YYREEE (reference sequence). This chain's CDR3 is CASSLRQGKNEQYF. CDR3 nucleotides: TGTGCCAGCAGCTTAAGACAGGGGAAGAACGAGCAGTACTTC.

The chain recombines TRBV10-3 with TRBJ1-4; 7 bases are a match to TRBD1. Germline CDR1 is ENHRY and CDR2 is SYGVKD. There are 15 residues in the CDR3. With V trimmed by 2 bases and J by 7 bases, 7 bases remained unmatched. CDR3 amino acids: CAISEREGASEKLFF. Written as DNA, the CDR3 is TGTGCCATCAGTGAGAGAGAGGGGGCGAGTGAAAAACTGTTTTTT.

The sample holds one count of this clone. J is TRBJ2-1 and V is TRBV5-1, with D unclear. V dropped 4 bases and J dropped 3 bases, with 11 bases sitting between them. CDR1 is SGHRS, CDR2 YFSETQ, per germline. The CDR3 length is 14 residues. The CDR3 region is CASSPDDNYNEQFF. The CDR3 DNA follows: TGCGCCAGCAGCCCTGACGACAACTACAATGAGCAGTTCTTC.

This clone was found a few times. The chain carries TRBV2 and TRBJ2-1; TRBD1 aligns across 10 bases. J was trimmed by 9 bases and V by 5 bases; bases with no gene match: 13. This CDR3 comprises 16 residues. Germline V lookup: CDR1 SNHLY, CDR2 FYNNEI. CDR3 in DNA: TGTGCCAGCAGTTACGGGACAGGGGTCGCTCAGGCTGAGCAGTTCTTC. Its protein product is CASSYGTGVAQAEQFF. The full variable domain, rest sourced from reference TRBV2 and TRBJ2-1, is EPEVTQTPSHQVTQMGQEVILRCVPISNHLYFYWYRQILGQKVEFLVSFYNNEISEKSEIFDDQFSVERPDGSNFTLKIRSTKLEDSAMYFCASSYGTGVAQAEQFFGPGTRLTVL.

Here the CDR3 reads CASSLSADNEQFF. CDR3 in DNA: TGTGCCAGCAGTTTATCCGCCGACAATGAGCAGTTCTTC. The chain carries TRBV27 and TRBJ2-1, with no clear D. This CDR3 is 13 amino acids long. V was cut by 0 bases and J by 5 bases, with 5 bases left in between. CDR1 MNHEY and CDR2 SMNVEV come from the germline V gene (reference sequence).

This chain connects TRBV2 to TRBJ2-5; 10 bases align to TRBD1. This CDR3 region has 14 residues. V lost 6 bases, J lost 4 bases, and 5 bases stayed unmatched. CDR1 is SNHLY, CDR2 FYNNEI, per germline. CDR3 sequence: CASSNDRGPETQYF. CDR3 coding DNA: TGTGCCAGCAGCAACGACAGGGGGCCAGAGACCCAGTACTTC.

V and J are TRBV29-1 and TRBJ2-5; 10 bases map to TRBD2. The CDR3 extends over 14 amino acids. The germline gives CDR1 SQVTM, CDR2 ANQGSEA. The J segment lost 2 bases and the V segment lost 6 bases, leaving 6 bases of the junction unmatched. For the CDR3, the DNA is TGCAGCGTCGCTAGCGGGAGTTGGCAAGAGACCCAGTACTTC. This encodes CSVASGSWQETQYF.

The chain is built from TRBV5-6 and TRBJ2-3; 8 nucleotides align to TRBD2. Per germline, CDR1 SGHDT and CDR2 YYEEEE. The length of the CDR3 is 18 residues. The trim removed 2 bases at V and 2 bases at J, leaving 13 bases unmatched. The CDR3 loop reads CASSFVLAVGLNTDTQYF. The DNA for the CDR3 is TGTGCCAGCAGCTTCGTACTAGCGGTGGGGCTCAACACAGATACGCAGTATTTT. Variable domain in full (rest from reference TRBV5-6 and TRBJ2-3): DAGVTQSPTHLIKTRGQQVTLRCSPKSGHDTVSWYQQALGQGPQFIFQYYEEEERQRGNFPDRFSGHQFPNYSSELNVNALLLGDSALYLCASSFVLAVGLNTDTQYFGPGTRLTVL.

The chain combines TRBV5-4 with TRBJ2-7, with D perhaps matching TRBD1 (6 bases). The CDR3 covers 12 residues. CDR1 and CDR2 (germline): SGHNT, YYREEE (reference sequence). The V and J ends lost 4 bases and 6 bases respectively, with 11 bases between them. CDR3 sequence (DNA): TGTGCCAGCAGCCAGACAGGTATCGAGCAGTACTTC. It translates to CASSQTGIEQYF.

The V gene is TRBV30, the J gene TRBJ2-5; D perhaps matches TRBD1 (7 bases). The ends were cut back, 4 bases at V and 4 bases at J, with 13 bases in the middle. CDR1 and CDR2 from the germline V gene are GTSNPN and SVGIG (reference sequence). CDR3 size: 13 residues. CDR3: CAWNRGGGETQYF. The DNA of the CDR3 is TGTGCCTGGAACAGGGGAGGAGGAGAGACCCAGTACTTC.

About this clone: Mismatch with germline at one junction end may stem from a read error. This chain joins TRBV10-3 and TRBJ2-2, with D maybe TRBD2 (5 bases). This CDR3 is built from 13 residues. The germline CDR1 and CDR2 sequences are ENHRY and SYGVKD. This CDR3 reads CAISESGFRGAVF. CDR3 coding DNA: TGTGCCATCAGTGAGTCAGGGTTCCGGGGAGCTGTTTTT.

This clone showed up just a few times. The genes are TRBV14 and TRBJ1-1, with D unresolved. Trimming removed 5 bases at V and 1 base at J, with 14 bases between. The CDR3 loop spans 15 amino acids. CDR1 SGHDN and CDR2 FVKESK come from the germline V gene. In nucleotides, the CDR3 is TGTGCCAGCAGCTACCTTGGGCGATCGAACACTGAAGCTTTCTTT. Protein product: CASSYLGRSNTEAFF. Combining the CDR3 with reference TRBV14 and TRBJ1-1 gives the whole variable domain EAGVTQFPSHSVIEKGQTVTLRCDPISGHDNLYWYRRVMGKEIKFLLHFVKESKQDESGMPNNRFLAERTGGTYSTLKVQPAELEDSGVYFCASSYLGRSNTEAFFGQGTRLTVV.

This clone was counted once. V gene TRBV29-1 combines with J gene TRBJ2-2; 8 nucleotides line up with TRBD2. Per germline, CDR1 SQVTM and CDR2 ANQGSEA. The V and J ends lost 5 bases and 1 base, in that order; junction bases with no gene match: 6. This CDR3 spans 15 amino acids. The CDR3 DNA reads as TGCAGCGTTCTTAAAAGCGGGGGGAACACCGGGGAGCTGTTTTTT. Its translation is CSVLKSGGNTGELFF.

The chain joins TRBV18 to TRBJ2-7; 8 bases match TRBD1. The CDR3 contains 15 residues. With 1 base clipped from V and 1 base from J, the junction kept 3 bases outside the gene matches. Germline CDR1 and CDR2: KGHSH and LQKENI. CDR3 nucleotide sequence: TGTGCCAGCTCACCACGGACAGGGAGGTCCTACGAGCAGTACTTC. It yields the protein CASSPRTGRSYEQYF.

The CDR3: CASSGSSETGGSYNEQFF. CDR3 in DNA: TGTGCCAGCAGTGGGTCGTCAGAGACAGGGGGCTCCTACAATGAGCAGTTCTTC. V usage is TRBV2 and J usage is TRBJ2-1, with TRBD1 identical over 9 bases. The CDR3 totals 18 residues. V shed 4 bases and J 0 bases; nucleotides not matched to a gene: 10. Germline V gives CDR1 SNHLY, CDR2 FYNNEI.

The rearrangement links TRBV10-3 to TRBJ2-7, with D tentatively TRBD2 (7 bases). CDR1 and CDR2 (germline): ENHRY, SYGVKD. This CDR3 comprises 16 residues. Trimming removed 1 base from V and 1 base from J, with 14 bases in between. DNA for the CDR3: TGTGCCATCAGTGAGTTTGGGGGAGGGGGATCCTACGAGCAGTACTTC. Its protein is CAISEFGGGGSYEQYF.

This clone was found once. The V and J genes are TRBV30 and TRBJ1-2; weak D call: TRBD1 (5 bases). The V end was cut by 2 bases, the J end by 7 bases, with 14 bases between. CDR1 and CDR2 (germline): GTSNPN, SVGIG (reference sequence). The CDR3 covers 13 residues. The CDR3 loop reads CAWSPTRGAGYTF. CDR3 in DNA: TGTGCCTGGAGTCCAACCAGAGGGGCTGGCTACACCTTC.